Sequencing of this T cell receptor (beta chain) was carried out in a study of shared clonotypes between healthy human individuals (dated by TCRdb to the early 2020s). Background for the entire study: A few men and two women, aged 18 to 49 years, made up the cohort. To estimate repertoire size and how much clonotype sharing occurs between individuals, the study deeply sequenced the blood TCR repertoires of 5 or 6 healthy adults. Each donor's leukapheresis produced roughly between roughly 0.9 and 8.9 billion PBMCs. Per donor, three plates each were used for CD4 naive and CD4 memory, two for CD8 naive, and one for CD8 memory. To increase sequencing depth and limit assay-specific biases, different laboratories used diverse techniques to prepare libraries and sequence TCR repertoires.

Healthy HIV-negative adults with no recently reported acute infections or vaccinations were included as donors. Only Caucasian adults living in Nashville, Tennessee, USA were represented among the donors. Magnetic negative selection was used to enrich CD4+ T cells, after which naive cells were positively selected on CD45RA and the negative fraction became the memory subset. After blood collection by leukapheresis, PBMCs were isolated using Ficoll-Histopaque density gradient centrifugation and then cryopreserved in the vapor phase of liquid nitrogen. Analytical flow cytometry was used to check the purity and quantity of every magnetically sorted T cell population. Each sorted fraction had its genomic DNA isolated and then quantified by UV absorbance on a Nanodrop 2000c. The study at large found these results: Because the study included a small number of donors, the genetic and exposure-history diversity represented was limited. Sampling was restricted to blood, and TCR repertoires in tissue are likely to differ from TCR repertoires in blood. Naive subsets generally had larger estimated clonotype richness than memory subsets. Rarefaction of sorted-subset datasets indicated incomplete sequencing despite the large sequencing depth. Pairwise subsampling indicated that sequencing depth was expected to affect the degree of clonotype sharing among donors. Across four donors, approximately 5% of naive CD4, around 3.3% of naive CD8, roughly 2.3% of memory CD4, and roughly 0.4% of memory CD8 clonotypes were shared. Clonotypes shared by all four sorted-subset donors showed higher generation probabilities than non-shared clonotypes.

Using the deep immunoSEQ assay, TCR CDR3 regions were amplified from genomic DNA by multiplex PCR. Extracted genomic DNA from each cell subset was spread evenly across all wells of several immunoSEQ 96-well plates, with each plate serving as a replicate. For sorted subsets, each replicate PCR was loaded with 200 ng genomic DNA, equivalent to 30,000 or so T cell genomes. The purified libraries were quantified using a Qubit 3.0 fluorometer, sized with a Bioanalyzer 2100, and then quantified again using the KAPA Library Quantification kit. Every immunoSEQ 96-well plate was sequenced on a dedicated single-read 150-cycle Illumina NextSeq 550 flow cell. As for the authors' bioinformatics: The immunoSEQ output contained only junctional sequences without quality scores, so filtering could not match that applied to full-length reads. Sequences were annotated with PyIR, a Python wrapper for IgBLAST v1.9, and V/J genes and CDR3 were assigned using IMGT germline references. Reads with weak V/J assignments (E-value above 1e-6), missing CDR3, stop codons, out-of-frame junctions, or ambiguous translated residues were removed. A V3J clonotype was defined by an identical inferred V gene, J gene, and CDR3 amino acid sequence. Percentage overlap between repertoires was computed as shared unique clonotypes divided by the size of the smaller repertoire. Repertoire richness was assessed with RTK rarefaction, the Chao1 estimator, and Recon v2.1 estimates of unobserved clonotypes. Generation probabilities were computed with OLGA for all TCRbeta clonotypes obtained by the gDNA method from four donors. Here the immuneACCESS table is served through TCRdb, limited to in-frame sequences with V and J called. Missing clones are a known gap in these copies; in checked studies unresolved V genes cover under half, and the rest lacks a known reason. V and J calls and clone size follow that table, whereas D and trimming were derived from the DNA. The sample table holds a few million clones, of which around 94% were seen once. The ten top clones hold 0.11% to 0.15% of the sample.

Points on this clone: Its antigen is still unknown. It has no much larger one-base neighbor in the sample; base qualities were not kept.

The CDR3 starts with the cysteine, ends with the phenylalanine, and has 13 residues. Only the CDR3 region is kept as DNA, spanning 39 bases read in frame from base 1. Clipping removes 2 bases from V and 5 bases from J, with 3 as the unmatched junction base count. As encoded in the germline V gene, CDR1 is MDHEN while CDR2 is SYDVKM. The sequence was obtained from a man aged 18-30 years in good health. Recombination connected TRBV28 to TRBJ2-7; 7 of the junction bases match TRBD1. The source material was naive CD4+ T cells sorted from blood. What this sample's cell subset or site label stands for: CD45RA+ positively selected. The CDR3 reads CASSLQGVNEQYF. The DNA reads as follows: TGTGCCAGCAGTTTACAGGGGGTCAACGAGCAGTACTTC.